Below, 5 T cell receptor beta chains from the same sample are listed, as sequenced in a study of T cells in Graves' hyperthyroidism and ophthalmopathy. Amplification of TCR beta CDR3 regions used RNA as the template. First-round RT-PCR with HTBI primers amplified the TCR CDR3 region. TCRdb re-derived calls from the multiplex PCR reads in MiXCR, one entry per CDR3 protein. This sample has 300,000 to 450,000 distinct CDR3 sequences, with about 17% found just once. The sample taken for sequencing was blood. The receptors here all came from a woman younger than 45 with Graves' hyperthyroidism that later progressed to Graves' ophthalmopathy.

This clonotype was seen a single time. This chain uses TRBV19 with TRBJ1-5, with unresolved D. The germline gives CDR1 LNHDA, CDR2 SQIVND (reference sequence). The CDR3 covers 15 residues. V dropped 6 bases and J dropped 0 bases, with 12 bases sitting between them. In DNA, the CDR3 is TGTGCCAGTAGCTGGACTGAATATAGCAATCAGCCCCAGCATTTT. This codes for CASSWTEYSNQPQHF.

This clonotype was seen ten or more times. J is TRBJ1-2 and V is TRBV5-1, with 9 bases aligning to TRBD1. The germline V gene encodes CDR1 SGHRS and CDR2 YFSETQ. The CDR3 is 17 residues long. J gave up 4 bases and V 0 bases, and 10 bases lay outside the gene matches. In nucleotides, the CDR3 is TGCGCCAGCAGCTTGGCGGGACAGGGTATTCATAGCTATGGCTACACCTTC. Translation gives CASSLAGQGIHSYGYTF.

This clonotype has at least ten counts. The chain couples TRBV12-3 or TRBV12-4 to TRBJ2-2; no clear D. V shed 5 bases and J shed 3 bases, with 7 bases lying between them. The CDR3 sequence is 13 residues long. The CDR3 spells CASSPPYTGELFF. CDR3 nucleotide sequence: TGTGCCAGCAGTCCGCCGTACACCGGGGAGCTGTTTTTT.

CDR3 region: CASSQDRHTEQFF. CDR3 sequence (DNA): TGCGCCAGCAGCCAAGATCGGCACACCGAGCAGTTCTTC. The rearrangement uses TRBV4-1 and TRBJ2-1, with unresolved D. Germline values: CDR1 MGHRA, CDR2 YSYEKL. V lost 0 bases and J lost 10, with 10 bases in between. The CDR3 consists of 13 residues.

Ten or more counts support this clonotype. The chain uses TRBV11-2 and TRBJ2-3; D not certain. Per germline, CDR1 SGHAT and CDR2 FQNNGV. V gave up 1 base and J gave up 2 bases, with 10 bases separating them. This CDR3 comprises 15 residues. The CDR3 DNA follows: TGTGCCAGCAGCTTAGTGGGTAGGGTCACAGATACGCAGTATTTT. The encoded protein is CASSLVGRVTDTQYF.